The 19 T cell receptor beta chains below were found in one sample sequenced in a study of T-cell memory formation after mild COVID-19. Via MiXCR, TCRdb re-called the 5' RACE reads, giving one row per CDR3 protein. The table shows fewer than 250,000 distinct CDR3 sequences, with 15% to 17% occurring only once. Sequenced input: PBMCs or a T cell subset sorted from them (not recorded which). These receptors were taken from an adult woman who had mild COVID-19 (a few samples of this study predate the infection). Cell type and time point are not known.

The chain carries TRBV5-1 and TRBJ1-2; the D gene is possibly TRBD1 (6 bases). Trimming cost V 4 bases and J 8 bases, with 15 bases left between them. This CDR3 contains 13 residues. Germline assignment: CDR1 SGHRS and CDR2 YFSETQ. The CDR3 loop reads CASSSSQGFGYTF. In DNA form, the CDR3 reads TGCGCCAGCAGCAGCTCCCAGGGGTTCGGCTACACCTTC. The whole variable domain, filled in from reference TRBV5-1 and TRBJ1-2, reads KAGVTQTPRYLIKTRGQQVTLSCSPISGHRSVSWYQQTPGQGLQFLFEYFSETQRNKGNFPGRFSGRQFSNSRSEMNVSTLELGDSALYLCASSSSQGFGYTFGSGTRLTVV.

The V and J genes are TRBV12-3 or TRBV12-4 and TRBJ2-4, with TRBD1 identical over 10 bases. CDR3 length: 16 residues. V was clipped by 2 bases and J by 6 bases; unmatched bases: 7. CDR3 region: CASSLSTGGRGNIQYF. The DNA for the CDR3 is TGTGCCAGCAGTTTATCGACAGGGGGCCGGGGAAACATTCAGTACTTC.

The V call is TRBV9, the J call TRBJ1-1; D is unclear. The ends were cut back, 0 bases at V and 1 base at J, with 4 bases in the middle. This CDR3 has 13 amino acids. Germline CDR1 SGDLS, CDR2 YYNGEE. CDR3 sequence (DNA): TGTGCCAGCAGCGTAGGACCGAACACTGAAGCTTTCTTT. Its translation is CASSVGPNTEAFF.

A few counts support this clonotype. V is TRBV20-1 and J is TRBJ1-5, with no clear D. The CDR3 is made up of 13 amino acids. Germline V gene data show CDR1 as DFQATT and CDR2 as SNEGSKA (reference sequence). V was cut by 4 bases and J by 0 bases, with 7 bases left in between. The CDR3: CSATRDSNQPQHF. For the CDR3, the DNA is TGCAGTGCTACGAGGGATAGCAATCAGCCCCAGCATTTT.

V and J are TRBV27 and TRBJ1-1; D gene uncertain. V was trimmed by 3 bases and J by 2 bases, leaving 16 bases between them. The length of the CDR3 is 16 residues. CDR1 and CDR2 from the germline V gene are MNHEY and SMNVEV (reference sequence). The CDR3 region has the DNA TGTGCCAGCAGTTTCTCTCCGAGTGGGCGTAACACTGAAGCTTTCTTT. Its translation is CASSFSPSGRNTEAFF.

In its sample, this clonotype was seen a few times. The chain carries TRBV11-1 and TRBJ2-1, with D possibly TRBD1 on 5 matching bases. Germline CDR1 reads SGHAT; CDR2 reads FQDESV (reference sequence). The V end was cut by 1 base, the J end by 4 bases, with 14 bases between. This CDR3 is 16 amino acids long. The CDR3 DNA reads as TGTGCCAGCAGCTTAGGGGGCAGGACCCTATACAATGAGCAGTTCTTC. The encoded protein is CASSLGGRTLYNEQFF.

This clonotype was observed a handful of times. The chain employs TRBV2 and TRBJ2-3; 10 bases line up with TRBD2. The germline CDR1 and CDR2 sequences are SNHLY and FYNNEI. V trimming: 6 bases; J trimming: 2 bases; junction bases outside the gene matches: 5. The CDR3 contains 15 residues. In nucleotides, the CDR3 is TGTGCCAGCAGCCAAGCGGGGGGGCCCACAGATACGCAGTATTTT. It specifies CASSQAGGPTDTQYF.

This clonotype appeared many times. J is TRBJ2-3 and V is TRBV11-1, with D unclear. Germline CDR1 and CDR2: SGHAT and FQDESV (reference sequence). The CDR3 runs to 13 residues. The V gene lost 3 bases and the J gene lost 6 bases, with 10 bases spanning the gap. This chain's CDR3 is CASSFERADTQYF. In DNA form, the CDR3 reads TGTGCCAGCAGCTTCGAAAGGGCGGATACGCAGTATTTT.

The chain employs TRBV4-1 and TRBJ2-7; 8 positions agree with TRBD1. This CDR3 is built from 15 residues. Germline trimming cut 2 bases from V and 3 bases from J; bases unmatched to any gene: 6. CDR1 and CDR2 (germline): MGHRA, YSYEKL. CDR3 DNA: TGCGCCAGCAGCCAAACCGGGACAGGCGACTACGAGCAGTACTTC. Translating it yields CASSQTGTGDYEQYF.

The chain is built from TRBV2 and TRBJ1-5; 7 nucleotides align to TRBD1. The CDR3 consists of 13 residues. Per germline, CDR1 SNHLY and CDR2 FYNNEI. J gave up 6 bases and V 6 bases, and 5 bases lay outside the gene matches. DNA for the CDR3: TGTGCCAGCAGAATTGACAGGGCTCAGCCCCAGCATTTT. Its protein product is CASRIDRAQPQHF.

The V gene is TRBV18, the J gene TRBJ2-5; D is undetermined. Germline V lookup: CDR1 KGHSH, CDR2 LQKENI. The V and J ends lost 2 bases and 5 bases respectively, with 6 bases between them. The CDR3 has 12 residues. In DNA form, the CDR3 reads TGTGCCAGCTCACCAGGATCCGAGACCCAGTACTTC. Protein: CASSPGSETQYF.

The chain carries TRBV11-2 and TRBJ2-3; 13 nucleotides line up with TRBD2. CDR1 SGHAT and CDR2 FQNNGV come from the germline V gene. The CDR3 covers 20 residues. V was clipped by 4 bases and J by 4 bases; unmatched bases: 17. In nucleotides, the CDR3 is TGTGCCAGCAGCTCTCACCGTCGGACTAGCGGGAGAAGGGGCGCAGATACGCAGTATTTT. This gives the protein CASSSHRRTSGRRGADTQYF.

This clonotype appeared a few times. The chain employs TRBV5-1 and TRBJ2-3; the D gene is possibly TRBD2 (5 bases). This CDR3 is built from 14 residues. Trimming stripped 7 bases from V and 1 base from J, with 13 bases between. Germline V gene sequence: CDR1 SGHRS, CDR2 YFSETQ. DNA of the CDR3: TGCGCCAGCTCAGGAGGTGGGGGCACAGATACGCAGTATTTT. It yields the protein CASSGGGGTDTQYF.

This clonotype has only a few counts. One end of the junction is discordant with germline, which a read error may explain. This chain joins TRBV5-1 and TRBJ2-2; TRBD2 might be the D (5 bases). Germline V gene data show CDR1 as SGHRS and CDR2 as YFSETQ. The CDR3 extends over 14 amino acids. The CDR3 is CASSLVARSGELLF. As DNA, the CDR3 is TGCGCCAGCAGCTTGGTCGCGCGGTCCGGGGAGCTGCTTTTT.

V usage is TRBV9 and J usage is TRBJ2-1; 11 bases map to TRBD2. Germline-derived CDR1 and CDR2 are SGDLS and YYNGEE. Trimming removed 3 bases from V and 5 bases from J; junction bases left unmatched: 7. The CDR3 is 16 amino acids. The CDR3 DNA follows: TGTGCCAGCAGCGCCCCGACTAGCGGGACCCACAATGAGCAGTTCTTC. It specifies CASSAPTSGTHNEQFF.

The chain is built from TRBV30 and TRBJ2-5, with 9 positions matching TRBD2. CDR1 is GTSNPN, CDR2 SVGIG, per germline (reference sequence). The CDR3 sequence is 20 residues long. J was trimmed by 5 bases and V by 3 bases; bases with no gene match: 25. CDR3 DNA: TGTGCCTGGAGCCCACTCAGCCCTCCTGGGGCGGGAGGGCCATGGGAGACCCAGTACTTC. Translation gives CAWSPLSPPGAGGPWETQYF.

This clonotype was seen more than once but under ten times. This chain links TRBV30 with TRBJ2-7; D possibly corresponds to TRBD1 (6 bases). Germline V gene lookup returns CDR1 GTSNPN and CDR2 SVGIG (reference sequence). This CDR3 is built from 14 residues. V dropped 3 bases and J dropped 1 base, with 13 bases sitting between them. For the CDR3, the DNA is TGTGCCTGGAGCCGAAAGGACAGATCCTACGAGCAGTACTTC. Its protein product is CAWSRKDRSYEQYF.

V is TRBV7-6 and J is TRBJ1-5; the D is unclear. V shed 0 bases and J shed 3 bases, with 6 bases lying between them. Per germline, CDR1 SGHVS and CDR2 FNYEAQ. CDR3 size: 14 residues. This CDR3 reads CASSLAGHNQPQHF. The CDR3 DNA follows: TGTGCCAGCAGCTTAGCAGGGCACAATCAGCCCCAGCATTTT.

This chain links TRBV6-2 or TRBV6-3 with TRBJ2-1, with no clear D. The CDR3 extends over 13 amino acids. The V end lost 4 bases, the J end lost 10 bases, and 14 bases lay between the germline ends. In germline, CDR1 is MNHEY, CDR2 SVGEGT. CDR3 loop: CASSSLLHREQFF. CDR3 nucleotide sequence: TGTGCCAGCAGTTCCCTGCTCCATCGGGAGCAGTTCTTC.